This is a list of T cell receptor beta chains from one sample in a study of breast tumors, draining lymph nodes, adjacent tissues. TCRdb recomputed calls from the multiplex PCR reads with MiXCR, one row per CDR3 protein. The top ten clones hold 4% to 5.5% of a sample with about 180,000 distinct CDR3 sequences, 25% to 40% of them seen once. Sequenced material: axillary lymph node tissue. These receptors all stem from a female donor with breast cancer. Some clones in this sample may be carry-over from other donors' samples. The CDR3 runs from the conserved cysteine through the conserved F or W. The order of the fields is clone size, J gene, D gene, V gene, CDR3 protein, CDR3 DNA. D genes are given only for firm matches. Rows may omit the clone size; those that give it use once, few, many or a size class.

.	TRBJ1-1	.	TRBV10-3	CAISEYEVRGEAFF	TGTGCCATCAGTGAGTACGAAGTGAGGGGTGAAGCTTTCTTT
many	TRBJ1-5	.	TRBV6-6	CASSHPQGNQPQHF	TGTGCCAGCAGTCACCCCCAGGGTAATCAGCCCCAGCATTTT
many	TRBJ1-5	.	TRBV20-1	CSARRRNQPQHF	TGCAGTGCTAGGCGGCGAAATCAGCCCCAGCATTTT
.	TRBJ2-3	.	TRBV15	CATSSVTGGTDTQYF	TGTGCCACCAGCAGCGTAACGGGAGGCACAGATACGCAGTATTTT
many	TRBJ1-2	.	TRBV18	CASSLTGGSADYGYTF	TGTGCCAGCTCACTTACTGGGGGTTCGGCGGACTATGGCTACACCTTC
many	TRBJ1-2	TRBD1	TRBV7-8	CASSKEGTGSTYGYTF	TGTGCCAGCAGCAAAGAGGGGACAGGGAGTACCTATGGCTACACCTTC
many	TRBJ2-3	TRBD2	TRBV4-2	CASSQGTSGRGTDTQYF	TGTGCCAGCAGCCAAGGGACTAGCGGGAGGGGAACAGATACGCAGTATTTT
.	TRBJ1-4	.	TRBV29-1	CSVVLGSGWEKLFF	TGCAGCGTTGTGCTGGGCTCGGGATGGGAAAAACTGTTTTTT
.	TRBJ1-5	TRBD1	TRBV19	CASSLNLGQTYEHF	TGTGCCAGTAGTCTAAACTTGGGACAGACCTACGAGCATTTT
many	TRBJ2-2	.	TRBV7-9	CASRRTPGSLGGGELFF	TGTGCCAGCAGACGAACACCCGGGAGCTTGGGCGGCGGGGAGCTGTTTTTT